This entry is about one T cell receptor beta chain. These data are taken from a study of CD4+ T cells in melanoma. Germline assignment: CDR1 MGHRA and CDR2 YSYEKL. V gave up 0 bases and J gave up 0 bases; unmatched junction bases: 2. The CDR3 runs 17 residues. Data came from immunoSEQ multiplex PCR; TCRdb stores just in-frame clones and leaves some out. Here the sample spans 9,500 to 12,000 clones, approximately 70% being singletons. The chain combines TRBV4-1 with TRBJ1-6; 7 bases match TRBD1. Sequencing was done on a sample of cells from a culture (not recorded whether cultured in vitro). The sequence was obtained from a human donor with melanoma. Written as DNA, the CDR3 is TGCGCCAGCAGCCAAGAGGGGACAGCCTCCTATAATTCACCCCTCCACTTT. Its translation is CASSQEGTASYNSPLHF.